This paragraph reports one T cell receptor (beta chain). The data were obtained in a study of blood T cell repertoires in COVID-19. The CDR3 consists of 20 residues. Germline CDR1 is MNHEY and CDR2 is SMNVEV (reference sequence). V lost 3 bases, J lost 1 base, and 13 bases stayed unmatched. Clones were sequenced by immunoSEQ multiplex PCR, and TCRdb holds only the in-frame ones, with some missing. The sample carries roughly 300,000 clones, 75% to 95% recorded once. The sequenced sample consisted of peripheral blood. This TCR derives from a woman in her thirties with COVID-19, enrolled during active disease. The genes are TRBV27 and TRBJ2-6; 9 bases map to TRBD2. The CDR3 region has the DNA TGTGCCAGCAGTTTTGAGCGGGGGGTAGGAATTAGGTCTGGGGCCAACGTCCTGACTTTC. Translation: CASSFERGVGIRSGANVLTF.